This T cell receptor (beta chain) was captured in a study of blood T cells in healthy people across ages. Whole-study results and caveats: Researchers deemed the diversity estimates from one million T cells underestimates.

PBMCs numbering at least 6.5 million were isolated per sample. For the second PCR, which ran for about 6 to 11 cycles, a sample-barcoded 5' primer and a J-beta primer mix were used. MiXCR, run by TCRdb on the 5' RACE reads, gives a single entry per CDR3 protein. The profile covers roughly 1.5 million distinct CDR3 sequences, with about 42% appearing a single time and more than 4% taken by the ten largest. Note on this clonotype: Its matching antigen is unknown.

Per germline, CDR1 SGHRS and CDR2 YFSETQ. Trimming took 2 bases from V and 2 from J, leaving 12 bases between them. The CDR3 sequence is 15 residues long. The receptor's source is a woman between 18 and 30 years old in good health. The rearrangement links TRBV5-1 to TRBJ2-3; D is ambiguous. The sample was blood. The CDR3, as DNA: TGCGCCAGCAGCTTCCTCGGGCGGTCCACAGATACGCAGTATTTT. This gives the protein CASSFLGRSTDTQYF.